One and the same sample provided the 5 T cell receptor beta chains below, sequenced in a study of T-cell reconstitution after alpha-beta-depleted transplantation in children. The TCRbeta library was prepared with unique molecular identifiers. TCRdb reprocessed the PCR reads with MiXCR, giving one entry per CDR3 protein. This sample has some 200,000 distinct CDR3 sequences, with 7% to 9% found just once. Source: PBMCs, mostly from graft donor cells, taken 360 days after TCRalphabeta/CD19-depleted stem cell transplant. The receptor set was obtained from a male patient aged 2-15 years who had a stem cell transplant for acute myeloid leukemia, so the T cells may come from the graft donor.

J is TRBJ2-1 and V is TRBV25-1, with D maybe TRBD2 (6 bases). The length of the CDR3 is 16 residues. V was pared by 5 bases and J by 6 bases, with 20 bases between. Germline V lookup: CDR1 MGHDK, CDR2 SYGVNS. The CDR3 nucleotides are TGTGCCAGCAGTCCCCCCTCGGGGGTGTCTTCCAATGAGCAGTTCTTC. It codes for CASSPPSGVSSNEQFF.

CDR3 sequence (DNA): TGTGCCAGCAGCTTCATCCGGGACATGGAACTCTCTGGGGCCAACGTCCTGACTTTC. It translates to CASSFIRDMELSGANVLTF. The chain uses TRBV7-6 and TRBJ2-6, with D maybe TRBD1 (6 bases). Germline loops: CDR1 SGHVS, CDR2 FNYEAQ. The CDR3 contains 19 residues. The V and J ends lost 3 bases and 0 bases respectively, with 18 bases between them. Combining the CDR3 with reference TRBV7-6 and TRBJ2-6 gives the whole variable domain GAGVSQSPRYKVTKRGQDVALRCDPISGHVSLYWYRQALGQGPEFLTYFNYEAQQDKSGLPNDRFSAERPEGSISTLTIQRTEQRDSAMYRCASSFIRDMELSGANVLTFGAGSRLTVL.

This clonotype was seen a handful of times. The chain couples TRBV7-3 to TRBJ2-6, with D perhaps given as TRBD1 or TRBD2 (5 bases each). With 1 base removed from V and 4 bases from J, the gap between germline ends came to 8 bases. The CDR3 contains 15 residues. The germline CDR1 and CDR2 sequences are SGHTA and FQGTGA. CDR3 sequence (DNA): TGTGCCAGCAGCTTAAGAGGGGTGGGGGCCAACGTCCTGACTTTC. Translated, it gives CASSLRGVGANVLTF.

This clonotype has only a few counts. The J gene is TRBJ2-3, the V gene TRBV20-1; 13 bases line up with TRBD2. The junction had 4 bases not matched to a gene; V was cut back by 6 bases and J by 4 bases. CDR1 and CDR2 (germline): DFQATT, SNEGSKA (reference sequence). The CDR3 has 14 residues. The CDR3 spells CSAVGLAGADTQYF. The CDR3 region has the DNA TGCAGTGCAGTAGGACTAGCGGGAGCAGATACGCAGTATTTT.

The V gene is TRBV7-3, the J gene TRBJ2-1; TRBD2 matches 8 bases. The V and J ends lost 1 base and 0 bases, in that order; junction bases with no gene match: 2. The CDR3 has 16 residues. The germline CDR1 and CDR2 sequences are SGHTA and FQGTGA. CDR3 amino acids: CASSLMAGGSYNEQFF. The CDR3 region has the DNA TGTGCCAGCAGCTTAATGGCGGGAGGCTCCTACAATGAGCAGTTCTTC.